Here is one T cell receptor beta chain with its context. The antigen is unknown. The sample belongs to a study of blood T cells in healthy people across ages. Trimming took 4 bases from V and 0 from J, leaving 12 bases between them. This CDR3 spans 15 amino acids. Germline CDR1 and CDR2: SGHKS and YYEKEE (reference sequence). Using a J-beta primer mix together with a sample-barcoded 5' primer, a second PCR was run for roughly 6 to 12 cycles. Tagging of each cDNA molecule was performed by a template-switch adaptor with 12 random nucleotides. TCRdb reprocessed the 5' RACE reads with MiXCR, giving one entry per CDR3 protein. The sample consists of around 600,000 distinct CDR3 sequences, more than 45% of them appearing once. Study results and caveats: The study regarded diversity estimates from one million T cells as underestimates. Observed TCR beta diversity per million T cells went down as age went up. This fall followed a roughly linear course with age. The CMV status of each donor remained undetermined, and this could have confounded shifts in expanded clonotypes.

This sequence was found in an elderly man in good health. The rearrangement joins TRBV5-5 to TRBJ2-3; D is unresolved. The sequenced sample was blood. The chain's CDR3 is CASSGFSPSTDTQYF. For the CDR3, the DNA is TGTGCCAGCAGCGGATTCTCCCCTAGCACAGATACGCAGTATTTT.